The rows below give T cell receptor beta chains drawn from one sample of a study of siplizumab effects on memory and regulatory T cells. Generated by immunoSEQ multiplex PCR, the TCRdb table keeps only in-frame clones and is missing some. This table has 100,000 to 110,000 clones, 75% to 95% appearing once. The sample consisted of CD4+ T cells sorted from blood. Receptors were obtained from a human donor in good health. The CDR3 runs from the conserved cysteine through the conserved F or W. The D gene is left open where the match is weak. The size of a clone is reported for some rows only, either as once, few or many, or as a class for expanded clones.

j_call d_call v_call clone_size cdr3_aa cdr3_nt
TRBJ1-6 . TRBV6-5 few CASRTEYYNSPLHF TGTGCCAGCAGGACAGAGTACTATAATTCACCCCTCCACTTT
TRBJ1-1 . TRBV20-1 few CSVGRTEAFF TGCAGTGTAGGTCGCACTGAAGCTTTCTTT
TRBJ1-6 . TRBV6-1 . CASSVDSGLTNSPLHF TGTGCCAGCAGTGTAGACAGTGGGTTAACTAATTCACCCCTCCACTTT
TRBJ1-5 . TRBV19 . CASSRRDSANQPQHF TGTGCCAGTAGTAGAAGAGATTCCGCCAATCAGCCCCAGCATTTT
TRBJ1-2 TRBD1 TRBV19 . CASRTQGAGYTF TGTGCCAGTAGAACCCAGGGGGCGGGCTACACCTTC
TRBJ1-4 . TRBV4-1 . CASTQGGGRNENLFF TGCGCCAGCACCCAAGGGGGGGGGAGGAATGAAAACCTGTTTTTT
TRBJ2-1 TRBD2 TRBV5-1 . CASSLAVGSGGSYNEQFF TGCGCCAGCAGCTTGGCGGTGGGTAGCGGGGGGTCCTACAATGAGCAGTTCTTC
TRBJ2-7 . TRBV6-6 . CASSNDMGGEQYF TGTGCCAGCAGTAACGACATGGGAGGAGAGCAGTACTTC
TRBJ2-7 . TRBV6-1 . CASSSRDEQYF TGTGCCAGCAGTTCAAGAGACGAGCAGTACTTC
TRBJ1-3 TRBD1 TRBV5-5 . CASSPAGQGGNTIYF TGTGCCAGCAGCCCAGCGGGACAGGGTGGAAACACCATATATTTT
TRBJ1-2 . TRBV7-9 . CASSLLAGDLQNYGYTF TGTGCCAGCAGCTTGTTGGCAGGGGACCTACAAAACTATGGCTACACCTTC
TRBJ1-1 . TRBV15 . CATSREEGKGNTEAFF TGTGCCACCAGCAGAGAGGAGGGGAAAGGGAACACTGAAGCTTTCTTT
TRBJ2-7 TRBD2 TRBV18 . CASSPREGEQYF TGTGCCAGCTCACCAAGGGAGGGGGAGCAGTACTTC
TRBJ2-1 . TRBV14 . CASSQAYLPGRVEQFF TGTGCCAGCAGCCAAGCTTACCTCCCCGGAAGGGTTGAGCAGTTCTTC
TRBJ1-6 . TRBV2 once CASSEGGNYNSPLHF TGTGCCAGCAGTGAAGGAGGAAACTATAATTCACCCCTCCACTTT
TRBJ2-1 TRBD2 TRBV28 . CASTAQTSGGYNEQFF TGTGCCAGCACCGCCCAGACTAGCGGGGGGTACAATGAGCAGTTCTTC
TRBJ1-1 . TRBV7-9 . CASSLAQNTEAFF TGTGCCAGCAGCTTAGCCCAGAACACTGAAGCTTTCTTT
TRBJ1-2 . TRBV6-6 once CASSYSRGDLDGYTF TGTGCCAGCAGTTATTCTAGGGGTGATTTGGATGGCTACACCTTC
TRBJ2-6 . TRBV19 . CASSIASSGANVLTF TGTGCCAGTAGTATCGCGAGCTCTGGGGCCAACGTCCTGACTTTC
TRBJ1-2 . TRBV9 . CASSEQGYTF TGTGCCAGCAGCGAACAGGGCTACACCTTC
TRBJ2-5 TRBD2 TRBV5-1 . CASQPGTSGGATETQYF TGCGCCAGCCAACCCGGGACTAGCGGGGGGGCGACAGAGACCCAGTACTTC
TRBJ2-7 . TRBV6-5 . CASSYGRVTEQYF TGTGCCAGCAGTTACGGTAGGGTTACCGAGCAGTACTTC
TRBJ2-5 . TRBV29-1 few CSVGQMQETQYF TGCAGCGTTGGACAAATGCAAGAGACCCAGTACTTC
TRBJ1-2 TRBD1 TRBV5-1 . CASSPGQGLKYYTF TGCGCCAGCAGCCCGGGACAGGGCCTCAAGTATTACACCTTC
TRBJ1-5 . TRBV28 . CASRDYSNQPQHF TGTGCCAGCAGAGATTATAGCAATCAGCCCCAGCATTTT
TRBJ1-2 . TRBV10-3 . CAISTGRGDYGYTF TGTGCCATCAGCACAGGGAGGGGAGACTATGGCTACACCTTC
TRBJ2-1 . TRBV9 . CASSGQVNSYNEQFF TGTGCCAGCAGCGGACAGGTTAACTCCTACAATGAGCAGTTCTTC
TRBJ2-7 . TRBV6-1 . CASSVWTAPTYEQYF TGTGCCAGCAGCGTCTGGACGGCCCCCACCTACGAGCAGTACTTC
TRBJ1-3 TRBD1 TRBV28 once CASSLTGITSGNTIYF TGTGCCAGCAGTCTGACAGGGATTACTTCTGGAAACACCATATATTTT
TRBJ1-2 TRBD1 TRBV6-4 . CASRPETGAFFGYTF TGTGCCAGCAGGCCCGAGACAGGGGCCTTTTTTGGCTACACCTTC